This T cell receptor (beta chain) comes out of a study of lymphopenia after photon versus proton radiotherapy. Measured with immunoSEQ multiplex PCR; TCRdb has only the in-frame clones, and not every one. The profile shows thousands of clones, approximately 80% of them singletons. As regards this clone: Its cognate antigen is unknown.

There are 13 residues in the CDR3. The germline V gene encodes CDR1 SGHKS and CDR2 YYEKEE (reference sequence). V was shortened by 0 bases and J by 1 base, with 4 bases between the two germline ends. Overall study findings and caveats: Better survival with proton therapy was suggested as possible, not demonstrated. Proton therapy kept repertoires fairly stable, unlike photons, which gained effector/memory cells.

This clonotype originated in a man aged 25-45 years with gastric cancer. The V gene is TRBV5-5, the J gene TRBJ1-1, with D uncertain. The source material was peripheral blood, sampled from a patient treated with photon-based radiotherapy. CDR3: CASSLVANTEAFF. The CDR3 DNA is TGTGCCAGCAGCTTGGTAGCGAACACTGAAGCTTTCTTT.